These 24 T cell receptor beta chains share one sample of origin, sequenced in a study of T cell repertoires in ileal Crohn's disease. Profiling relied on immunoSEQ multiplex PCR, and the TCRdb table lists in-frame clones only, not all of them. The data show around 16,000 clones, under 95% seen once. Material: ileal tissue. These receptors all come from an adult with Crohn's disease.

Comments on this clone: The sample carries other DNA sequences with the same CDR3. The V gene is TRBV10-2, the J gene TRBJ2-7; 13 bases are shared with TRBD2. From germline, CDR1 is WSHSY and CDR2 SAAADI. Losses at the gene ends were 4 bases for V and 0 bases for J; bases not matched to a gene: 0. The CDR3 is made up of 15 amino acids. The DNA for the CDR3 is TGCGCCAGCAGTGGACTAGCGGGGGGCTCCTACGAGCAGTACTTC. Residues: CASSGLAGGSYEQYF.

This chain connects TRBV2 to TRBJ1-2; 9 positions agree with TRBD1. Germline CDR1 and CDR2: SNHLY and FYNNEI. The J segment lost 1 base and the V segment lost 7 bases, leaving 7 bases of the junction unmatched. The CDR3 has 15 amino acids. Here the CDR3 reads CASILDRGYNYGYTF. Here the CDR3 DNA reads TGTGCCAGCATTCTAGACAGGGGGTATAACTATGGCTACACCTTC.

The gene calls are TRBV6-1 and TRBJ2-1, with 8 bases fitting TRBD1. The V segment lost 3 bases and the J segment 0 bases; nucleotides outside the gene matches: 7. This CDR3 comprises 17 residues. Germline V gene lookup returns CDR1 MNHNS and CDR2 SASEGT. CDR3 in DNA: TGTGCCAGCAGTGACCCCCAGGGGGCGAGCTCCTACAATGAGCAGTTCTTC. It yields the protein CASSDPQGASSYNEQFF.

V gene TRBV4-1 combines with J gene TRBJ2-4; 7 nucleotides match TRBD2. CDR1 MGHRA and CDR2 YSYEKL come from the germline V gene. The length of the CDR3 is 19 residues. Trimming took 0 bases from V and 2 from J; bases not matched to a gene: 13. The CDR3: CASSQDGGGGFQSKNIQYF. The CDR3 DNA is TGCGCCAGCAGCCAAGACGGCGGGGGAGGTTTTCAATCCAAAAACATTCAGTACTTC.

The chain is built from TRBV11-2 and TRBJ2-2, with 12 bases fitting TRBD2. CDR1 and CDR2 from the germline V gene are SGHAT and FQNNGV. The ends lost 5 bases at V and 3 bases at J; junction bases unmatched: 1. The length of the CDR3 is 15 residues. DNA for the CDR3: TGTGCCAGCAGCAGGACTAGCGGGGACACCGGGGAGCTGTTTTTT. Protein product: CASSRTSGDTGELFF.

The V gene is TRBV6-5, the J gene TRBJ1-1; possibly TRBD1 for D (5 bases). CDR1 and CDR2 from the germline V gene are MNHEY and SVGAGI. CDR3 length: 14 amino acids. V shed 6 bases and J shed 7 bases, with 18 bases lying between them. CDR3 nucleotides: TGTGCCAGCAGGGCTGGACTGGGGAGGGGTGAAGCTTTCTTT. Encoded protein: CASRAGLGRGEAFF.

The V call is TRBV4-1, the J call TRBJ2-5, with D perhaps TRBD1 (5 bases). CDR3 size: 18 residues. The germline gives CDR1 MGHRA, CDR2 YSYEKL. V was pared by 0 bases and J by 3 bases, with 20 bases between. The CDR3 protein is CASSQDERGGWGEETQYF. CDR3 sequence (DNA): TGCGCCAGCAGCCAAGATGAAAGGGGTGGTTGGGGTGAAGAGACCCAGTACTTC.

The genes are TRBV27 and TRBJ2-5; no definite D call. CDR3 size: 14 residues. From germline, CDR1 is MNHEY and CDR2 SMNVEV (reference sequence). Trimming left V 4 bases short and J 2 bases short, with 11 bases between. DNA for the CDR3: TGTGCCAGCAGTTCGCTCAGCGAGCAAGAGACCCAGTACTTC. Translation: CASSSLSEQETQYF.

V and J are TRBV12-5 and TRBJ2-3; D is undetermined. Trimming removed 0 bases at V and 6 bases at J, with 7 bases between. This CDR3 is 13 amino acids long. Germline CDR1 is LGHNT and CDR2 is FRNRAP. CDR3 sequence (DNA): TGTGCTAGTGGTTTGGTACCTAGGGATACGCAGTATTTT. Protein sequence: CASGLVPRDTQYF. Together with reference TRBV12-5 and TRBJ2-3, the CDR3 gives the full variable domain: DARVTQTPRHKVTEMGQEVTMRCQPILGHNTVFWYRQTMMQGLELLAYFRNRAPLDDSGMPKDRFSAEMPDATLATLKIQPSEPRDSAVYFCASGLVPRDTQYFGPGTRLTVL.

The rearrangement uses TRBV5-1 and TRBJ2-3; maybe TRBD2 (6 bases). The CDR3 is made up of 14 amino acids. Germline V gene lookup returns CDR1 SGHRS and CDR2 YFSETQ. Trimming took 3 bases from V and 0 from J, leaving 8 bases between them. CDR3 residues: CASSSGLSTDTQYF. For the CDR3, the DNA is TGCGCCAGCAGCTCGGGACTTAGCACAGATACGCAGTATTTT.

The V and J genes are TRBV6-5 and TRBJ2-2, with D perhaps TRBD2 (5 bases). V was shortened by 0 bases and J by 6 bases, with 14 bases between the two germline ends. Germline CDR1 MNHEY, CDR2 SVGAGI. The CDR3 spans 16 residues. CDR3 nucleotides: TGTGCCAGCAGTTACTCGGGTGTATCGGGGTCCGGGGAGCTGTTTTTT. It yields the protein CASSYSGVSGSGELFF.

V is TRBV27 and J is TRBJ1-3; D might be TRBD1 (5 bases). V was pared by 5 bases and J by 2 bases, with 10 bases between. The CDR3 is 14 residues long. Looked up from germline, CDR1 is MNHEY and CDR2 is SMNVEV (reference sequence). The CDR3 nucleotides are TGTGCCAGCAGTCGGGCAGGGACTGGAAACACCATATATTTT. Protein sequence: CASSRAGTGNTIYF.

The chain has TRBV7-8 and TRBJ2-5, with 10 bases matching TRBD2. The CDR3 totals 16 residues. The germline gives CDR1 SGHVS, CDR2 FQNEAQ. V shed 5 bases and J 4 bases; nucleotides not matched to a gene: 10. The chain's CDR3 is CASSPIAGGLPETQYF. CDR3 nucleotides: TGTGCCAGCAGCCCTATAGCGGGGGGCCTCCCAGAGACCCAGTACTTC.

Comments on this clone: In the same sample, other DNA sequences code for this CDR3. The chain has TRBV6-6 and TRBJ2-3; TRBD1 matches 11 bases. CDR1 MNHNY and CDR2 SVGAGI come from the germline V gene (reference sequence). CDR3 length: 15 residues. V lost 3 bases, J lost 8 bases, and 7 bases stayed unmatched. CDR3 bases: TGTGCCAGCAGTTATGGGACAGGGGGTTTTGGTACGCAGTATTTT. Translation: CASSYGTGGFGTQYF.

The genes are TRBV5-3 and TRBJ1-2; D is uncertain. TRBV5-3 is an ORF for which the function is uncertain. The CDR3 is 16 residues long. Trimming removed 4 bases at V and 4 bases at J, with 20 bases between. Here the CDR3 reads CARSLLPQRCLYGYTF. DNA of the CDR3: TGTGCCAGAAGCCTACTTCCCCAGAGGTGCCTCTATGGCTACACCTTC.

The chain is built from TRBV10-3 and TRBJ1-1; 7 bases fit TRBD1. The germline CDR1 and CDR2 sequences are ENHRY and SYGVKD. The CDR3 runs to 13 residues. V gave up 4 bases and J gave up 8 bases; unmatched junction bases: 7. In DNA form, the CDR3 reads TGTGCCATCAGTGGAGTTTCAGGGGGGGAAGCTTTCTTT. As protein: CAISGVSGGEAFF.

The V gene is TRBV4-1, the J gene TRBJ1-3; D is perhaps TRBD1 (6 bases). CDR3 length: 19 residues. V lost 0 bases and J lost 4, with 22 bases in between. CDR1 and CDR2 (germline): MGHRA, YSYEKL. CDR3 DNA: TGCGCCAGCAGCCAAGAGAGGAGCCAAAACAGGGATTTGGGAAACACCATATATTTT. Residues: CASSQERSQNRDLGNTIYF.

The chain uses TRBV27 and TRBJ2-2; TRBD2 agrees at 7 bases. The CDR3 contains 14 residues. The germline gives CDR1 MNHEY, CDR2 SMNVEV (reference sequence). After removal of 3 bases from V and 7 bases from J, the junction contained 5 bases not matched to a gene. The CDR3 spells CASSFGGVGGELFF. The CDR3 nucleotides are TGTGCCAGCAGTTTTGGGGGGGTGGGCGGGGAGCTGTTTTTT.

This clone turned up a few times. The CDR3 here is CASSPLNTIYF. DNA for the CDR3: TGTGCCAGCAGCCCCCTGAACACCATATATTTT. The chain employs TRBV7-9 and TRBJ1-3; D unresolved. Germline V gives CDR1 SEHNR, CDR2 FQNEAQ (reference sequence). Trimming cost V 5 bases and J 7 bases, with 6 bases left between them. The CDR3 is 11 amino acids.

The chain employs TRBV5-1 and TRBJ2-5; D is perhaps TRBD2 (6 bases). The J call could be wrong; TRBJ2-7 is a better fit for the DNA end. CDR3 length: 15 amino acids. The germline CDR1 and CDR2 sequences are SGHRS and YFSETQ. CDR3 protein: CASSLAVGEVYEQYF. In DNA, the CDR3 is TGCGCCAGCAGCTTGGCCGTCGGGGAGGTCTACGAGCAGTACTTC.

This chain connects TRBV30 to TRBJ2-3, with 8 bases fitting TRBD2. Germline CDR1 reads GTSNPN; CDR2 reads SVGIG (reference sequence). The CDR3 is 13 amino acids. V lost 7 bases and J lost 1; bases outside the gene matches: 4. CDR3 sequence reads: CASTLAGTDTQYF. The DNA of the CDR3 is TGTGCCTCCACACTAGCGGGCACAGATACGCAGTATTTT.

The V call is TRBV25-1, the J call TRBJ1-5; D not resolved. This CDR3 comprises 17 residues. Between the trimmed V and J ends, which lost 0 bases and 2 bases, there was a span of 14 bases. CDR1 is MGHDK and CDR2 is SYGVNS in the germline V gene. The CDR3, as DNA: TGTGCCAGCAGTGAATATAAGCTCGCGATCGGCAATCAGCCCCAGCATTTT. Protein sequence: CASSEYKLAIGNQPQHF.

The rearrangement uses TRBV7-6 and TRBJ2-1; D is possibly TRBD1 (6 bases). CDR3 length: 12 residues. V lost 1 base to trimming and J lost 8 bases, with 6 bases between them. Germline assignment: CDR1 SGHVS and CDR2 FNYEAQ. The CDR3 loop is CASSLEGDEQFF. In DNA form, the CDR3 reads TGTGCCAGCAGCTTAGAGGGGGATGAGCAGTTCTTC.

The chain combines TRBV2 with TRBJ2-7; TRBD1 is a possible D gene (6 bases). Trimming removed 2 bases from V and 0 bases from J, with 11 bases in between. Germline V gene data show CDR1 as SNHLY and CDR2 as FYNNEI. The CDR3 extends over 15 amino acids. In DNA, the CDR3 is TGTGCCAGCAGTGAAAGCCGACAGGTCTCCTACGAGCAGTACTTC. Translation gives CASSESRQVSYEQYF.